A selection of T cell receptor beta chains follows, all from one sample in a study of shared clonotypes between healthy human individuals. The table came from immunoSEQ multiplex PCR; TCRdb's copy has only in-frame clones and leaves some out. The table has about 2 million clones, roughly 94% seen once. Input material: naive CD8+ T cells sorted from blood. The receptors here all came from a man aged 18 to 35 in good health. The CDR3 runs from the conserved cysteine through the conserved F or W.

V	J	CDR3
TRBV27	TRBJ1-1	CASSSTENTEAFF
TRBV19	TRBJ1-2	CASSNPLLFGRDNYGYTF
TRBV7-6	TRBJ2-3	CASSPLVGGSTDTQYF
TRBV4-1	TRBJ1-2	CASSHSGFPVDGYTF
TRBV30	TRBJ1-1	CAWDTGGGYPFF
TRBV9	TRBJ2-7	CASSSQGDSPLYEQYF
TRBV5-6	TRBJ1-1	CASSSRRPHWSEAFF
TRBV7-9	TRBJ2-1	CASSPTSGSSYNEQFF
TRBV29-1	TRBJ1-1	CSVEAQNTEAFF
TRBV5-6	TRBJ2-7	CASSLNGPEQYF
TRBV2	TRBJ2-7	CASREFNLSYEQYF
TRBV7-9	TRBJ2-7	CASSLVGQGIYEQYF
TRBV7-2	TRBJ2-1	CASSPSVREGSYNEQFF
TRBV10-2	TRBJ2-7	CASSGLAGDYEQYF
TRBV7-9	TRBJ1-2	CASSLYLDYGYTF
TRBV6-5	TRBJ1-1	CASSYEGASEAFF
TRBV28	TRBJ1-1	CASSPGTGGYTEAFF
TRBV27	TRBJ2-7	CASRVAQGYEQYF
TRBV5-1	TRBJ2-2	CASRTGQFYTGELFF
TRBV11-2	TRBJ2-7	CASSHPSGSIYEQYF
TRBV4-2	TRBJ1-2	CASSQEEGTIGGYGYTF
TRBV27	TRBJ2-7	CASSNTDRAHEQYF